Below, one T cell receptor beta chain is given with its context. The Seattle patients joined while their infection was active and were tracked longitudinally afterward. In the original analysis: The assay estimated nucleated cells by amplifying reference gene primers. Here immunoSEQ multiplex PCR was the method, and the copy in TCRdb shows in-frame clones only, minus some. D and trimming were read from the DNA, whereas the V and J calls and clone size are those reported in that table. The data show more than 100,000 clones, 90% seen once. This record belongs to a study of blood T cell repertoires in COVID-19. On the study more broadly: Samples taken during acute and convalescent COVID-19 were collected in the United States, Italy and Spain. From T cells, B-cell-depleted T cells, or PBMCs came the material, which was cDNA or gDNA.

This CDR3 comprises 12 residues. Losses at the gene ends were 5 bases for V and 2 bases for J; bases not matched to a gene: 0. Germline CDR1 and CDR2: LNHDA and SQIVND (reference sequence). This chain connects TRBV19 to TRBJ2-7, with 7 bases aligning to TRBD2. The sequencing input was peripheral blood. The source is a woman aged 60-70 years with COVID-19, enrolled during active disease. CDR3 region: CASSGTTYEQYF. The CDR3 DNA follows: TGTGCCAGTAGTGGGACTACCTACGAGCAGTACTTC.